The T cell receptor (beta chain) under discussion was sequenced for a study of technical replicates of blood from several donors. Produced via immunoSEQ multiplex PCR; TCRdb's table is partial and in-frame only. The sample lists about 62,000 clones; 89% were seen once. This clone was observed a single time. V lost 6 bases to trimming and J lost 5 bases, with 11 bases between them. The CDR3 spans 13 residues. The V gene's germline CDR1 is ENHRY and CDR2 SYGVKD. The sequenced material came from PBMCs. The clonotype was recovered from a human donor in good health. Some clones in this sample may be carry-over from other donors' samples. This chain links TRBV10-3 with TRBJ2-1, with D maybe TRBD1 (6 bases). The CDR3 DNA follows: TGTGCCATCAGCTTACAGGGAAACAATGAGCAGTTCTTC. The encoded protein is CAISLQGNNEQFF.